This entry describes one T cell receptor (beta chain). The data stem from a study of blood T cell repertoires in COVID-19. Whole-study context: There were acute and convalescent COVID-19 samples, and they came from the United States, Italy and Spain. T cells, B-cell-depleted T cells, or PBMCs provided the cDNA or gDNA that served as material.

V was trimmed by 2 bases and J by 3 bases, leaving 18 bases between them. In germline, CDR1 is KGHSH, CDR2 LQKENI. The CDR3 sequence is 17 residues long. In the authors' methods: Amplification of reference gene primers provided the estimated nucleated cell counts. The repertoire was sequenced with immunoSEQ multiplex PCR; TCRdb's copy has only in-frame clones and lacks some. For V, J and clone size, that table is used; D and trimming come from the DNA. The sample yields around 97,000 clones, around 89% seen once. The origin of this receptor is a woman aged 55-69 years with acute or convalescent COVID-19. Sequenced input: peripheral blood. The chain links TRBV18 to TRBJ2-3; perhaps TRBD1 as D (7 bases). The CDR3 nucleotides are TGTGCCAGCTCACCAGGCGGGACAGCCCCTGGGACAGATACGCAGTATTTT. This codes for CASSPGGTAPGTDTQYF.